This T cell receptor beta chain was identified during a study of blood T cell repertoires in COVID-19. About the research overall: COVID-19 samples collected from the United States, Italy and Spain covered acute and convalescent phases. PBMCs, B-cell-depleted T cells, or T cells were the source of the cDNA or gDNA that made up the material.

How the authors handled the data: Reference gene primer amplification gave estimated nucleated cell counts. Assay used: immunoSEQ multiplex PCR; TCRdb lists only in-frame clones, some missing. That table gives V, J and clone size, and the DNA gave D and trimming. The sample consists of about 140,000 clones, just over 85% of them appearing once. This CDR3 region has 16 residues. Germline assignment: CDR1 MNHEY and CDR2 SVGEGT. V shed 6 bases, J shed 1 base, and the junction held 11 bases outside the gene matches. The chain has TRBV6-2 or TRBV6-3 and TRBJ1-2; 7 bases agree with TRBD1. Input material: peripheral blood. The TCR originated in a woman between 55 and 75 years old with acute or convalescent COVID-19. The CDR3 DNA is TGTGCCAGCAGCTCGTCACTAAACAGGGGTAACTATGGCTACACCTTC. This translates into CASSSSLNRGNYGYTF.